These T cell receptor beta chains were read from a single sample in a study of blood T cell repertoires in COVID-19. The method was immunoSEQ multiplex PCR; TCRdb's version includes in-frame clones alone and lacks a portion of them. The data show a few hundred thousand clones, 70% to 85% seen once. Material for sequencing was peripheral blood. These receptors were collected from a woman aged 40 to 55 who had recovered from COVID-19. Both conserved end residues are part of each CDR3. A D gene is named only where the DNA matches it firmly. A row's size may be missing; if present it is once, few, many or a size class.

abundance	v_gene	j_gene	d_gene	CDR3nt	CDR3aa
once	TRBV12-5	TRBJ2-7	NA	TGTGCTAGTGGTTTGGGGACAGGGAGGGAGTACTTC	CASGLGTGREYF
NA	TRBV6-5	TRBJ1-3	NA	TGTGCCAGCAGTTCGAGCTCTGGAAACACCATATATTTT	CASSSSSGNTIYF
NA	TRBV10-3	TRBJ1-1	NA	TGTGCCATCAGTGTTGAGGGGGGGGCGAACACTGAAGCTTTCTTT	CAISVEGGANTEAFF
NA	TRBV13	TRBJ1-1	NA	TGTGCCAGCAGCTTAGGGAGACAGTTGAACACTGAAGCTTTCTTT	CASSLGRQLNTEAFF
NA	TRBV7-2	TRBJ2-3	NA	TGTGCCAGCACCTTCCGGGGGAGCACAGATACGCAGTATTTT	CASTFRGSTDTQYF
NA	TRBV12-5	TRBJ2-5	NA	TGTGCTAGTGGTCAAGAGACAGTCCAAGAGACCCAGTACTTC	CASGQETVQETQYF
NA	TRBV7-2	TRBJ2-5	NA	TGTGCCAGCAGCCCGGCGATAGGGAGGGAGACCCAGTACTTC	CASSPAIGRETQYF
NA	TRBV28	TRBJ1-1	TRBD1	TGTGCCACCTGGACAGGGGATGCCGTAGTGAACACTGAAGCTTTCTTT	CATWTGDAVVNTEAFF
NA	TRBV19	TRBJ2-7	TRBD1	TGTGCCAGTAGTAGACAGGGGGACTACGAGCAGTACTTC	CASSRQGDYEQYF
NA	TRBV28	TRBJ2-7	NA	TGTGCCGTTGTCTCCTCCTACGAGCAGTACTTC	CAVVSSYEQYF
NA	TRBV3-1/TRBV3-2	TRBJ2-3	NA	TGTGCCAGCAGCCAAGACACGGAGCCCACAGATACGCAGTATTTT	CASSQDTEPTDTQYF
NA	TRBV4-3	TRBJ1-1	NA	TGCGCCAGCAGCCAAGCGGGTGAAGCTTTCTTT	CASSQAGEAFF
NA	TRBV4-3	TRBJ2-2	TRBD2	TGCGCCAGCAGCCAAGTGGCGATGGGGGGGGTCGGGGAGCTGTTTTTT	CASSQVAMGGVGELFF
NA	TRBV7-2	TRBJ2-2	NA	TGTGCCAGCAACGGAGGTTTTACCGGGGAGCTGTTTTTT	CASNGGFTGELFF
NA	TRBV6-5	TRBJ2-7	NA	TGTGCCAGCAGTTACTCGTTCTCTGGGACTGCCGGCGAGCAGTACTTC	CASSYSFSGTAGEQYF
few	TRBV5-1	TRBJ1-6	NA	TGCGCCAGCAGCTCACAAACAGCTAATTCACCCCTCCACTTT	CASSSQTANSPLHF
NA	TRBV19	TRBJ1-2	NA	TGTGCCAGTAGCTGGGCGGGGGTGGGCTATGGCTACACCTTC	CASSWAGVGYGYTF
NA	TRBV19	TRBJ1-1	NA	TGTGCCTGCTCTACGTTCCGGGGGGGGGACACTGAAGCTTTCTTT	CACSTFRGGDTEAFF
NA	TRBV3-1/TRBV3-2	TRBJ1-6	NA	TGTGCCAGCAGCCACTTGTCTTCACCCCTCCACTTT	CASSHLSSPLHF
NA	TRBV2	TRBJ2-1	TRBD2	TGTGCCAGCAGAAACGGGGGGGCAGAAAGTGAGCAGTTCTTC	CASRNGGAESEQFF
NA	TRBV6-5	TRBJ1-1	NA	TGTGCCAGCAGACAGTACAGGAACACTGAAGCTTTCTTT	CASRQYRNTEAFF
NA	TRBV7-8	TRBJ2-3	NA	TGTGCCAGCAGCTTAGGAGGCACAGATACGCAGTATTTT	CASSLGGTDTQYF
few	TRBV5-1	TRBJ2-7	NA	TGCGCCAGCAGCTTACCTAAGGGGCCCGGACACCACGAGCAGTACTTC	CASSLPKGPGHHEQYF
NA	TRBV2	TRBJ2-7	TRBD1	TGTGCCAGCGCGGAGACAGGGGGCAAGCAATACGAGCAGTACTTC	CASAETGGKQYEQYF
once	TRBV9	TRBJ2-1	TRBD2	TGTGCCAGCAGTCACCACAATGCGGGGGTTAGATCCTACAATGAGCAGTTCTTC	CASSHHNAGVRSYNEQFF
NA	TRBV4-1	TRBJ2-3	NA	TGCGCCAGCAGCAGCATCGGGGGGCAAGGCACAGATACGCAGTATTTT	CASSSIGGQGTDTQYF
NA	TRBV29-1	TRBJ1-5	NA	TGCAGCGTTGCGTGGGGAGGGCAGCCCCAGCATTTT	CSVAWGGQPQHF
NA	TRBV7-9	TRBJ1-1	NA	TGTGCCAGCAGCCAACTTCAGGGTCCGATGGCTATGAGCACTGAAGCTTTCTTT	CASSQLQGPMAMSTEAFF